This passage covers 5 T cell receptor beta chains from one sample sequenced in a study of blood T cell repertoires in COVID-19. Clones were sequenced by immunoSEQ multiplex PCR, and TCRdb holds only the in-frame ones, with some missing. Altogether a few hundred thousand clones are present, about 88% being singletons, with the ten largest covering about 4%. The specimen was peripheral blood. The receptor set was obtained from a man between 18 and 29 years old with active or convalescent COVID-19.

The chain links TRBV20-1 to TRBJ2-7; maybe TRBD2 (6 bases). CDR3 length: 11 residues. V was pared by 6 bases and J by 3 bases, with 9 bases between. CDR1 and CDR2 (germline): DFQATT, SNEGSKA (reference sequence). The CDR3 reads CSASGFYEQYF. For the CDR3, the DNA is TGCAGTGCAAGCGGGTTCTACGAGCAGTACTTC.

This clone was seen once. V gene TRBV29-1 combines with J gene TRBJ2-7, with D perhaps TRBD2 (7 bases). Trimming removed 4 bases from V and 6 bases from J, with 13 bases in between. The CDR3 is 12 residues long. CDR1 SQVTM and CDR2 ANQGSEA come from the germline V gene. The CDR3 sequence: CSVVAGAGEQYF. CDR3 DNA: TGCAGCGTTGTGGCGGGGGCCGGCGAGCAGTACTTC.

The CDR3 sequence is CASIETGQGAAYGYTF. In DNA, the CDR3 is TGTGCCAGCATCGAAACTGGACAGGGAGCGGCCTATGGCTACACCTTC. V and J are TRBV5-6 and TRBJ1-2; 8 nucleotides agree with TRBD1. There are 16 residues in the CDR3. Trimming cost V 6 bases and J 4 bases; bases outside gene matches: 14. CDR1 and CDR2 from the germline V gene are SGHDT and YYEEEE.

This chain links TRBV14 with TRBJ1-3; tentative D call: TRBD1 (6 bases). Germline-derived CDR1 and CDR2 are SGHDN and FVKESK. V gave up 10 bases and J gave up 1 base, with 14 bases separating them. The CDR3 is 14 amino acids. CDR3 amino acids: CATAHRGSGNTIYF. For the CDR3, the DNA is TGTGCCACTGCTCATAGGGGGTCTGGAAACACCATATATTTT.

The V gene is TRBV5-4, the J gene TRBJ1-1, with D possibly TRBD1 on 5 matching bases. The CDR3 loop spans 15 amino acids. Per germline, CDR1 SGHNT and CDR2 YYREEE (reference sequence). V was pared by 0 bases and J by 1 base, with 10 bases between. In DNA, the CDR3 is TGTGCCAGCAGCTTGGTTGGGGACTGGAACACTGAAGCTTTCTTT. Its translation is CASSLVGDWNTEAFF.